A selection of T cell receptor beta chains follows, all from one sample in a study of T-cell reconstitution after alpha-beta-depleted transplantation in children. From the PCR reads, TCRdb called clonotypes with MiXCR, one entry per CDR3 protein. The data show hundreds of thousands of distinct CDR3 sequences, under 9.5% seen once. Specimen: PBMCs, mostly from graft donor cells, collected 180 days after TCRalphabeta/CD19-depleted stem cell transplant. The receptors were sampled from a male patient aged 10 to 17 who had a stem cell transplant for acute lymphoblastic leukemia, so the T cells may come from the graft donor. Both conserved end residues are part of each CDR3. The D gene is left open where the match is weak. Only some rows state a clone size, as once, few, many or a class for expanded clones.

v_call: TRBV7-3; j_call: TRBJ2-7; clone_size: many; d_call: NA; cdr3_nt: TGTGCCAGCAGCTATGGACTATCCTACGAGCAGTACTTC; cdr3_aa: CASSYGLSYEQYF
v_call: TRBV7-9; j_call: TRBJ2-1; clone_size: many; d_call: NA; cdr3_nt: TGTGCCAGCAGCTTGGGAGGACTTCACAATGAGCAGTTCTTC; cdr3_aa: CASSLGGLHNEQFF
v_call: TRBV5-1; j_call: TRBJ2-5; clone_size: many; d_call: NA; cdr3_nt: TGCGCCAGCAGCTTGGCCCCGGTCCGGGGCACCCAAGAGACCCAGTACTTC; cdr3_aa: CASSLAPVRGTQETQYF
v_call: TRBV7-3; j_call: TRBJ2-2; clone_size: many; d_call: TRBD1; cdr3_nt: TGTGCCAGCAGCCTCACTGGACAGGGGATCGGGGAGCTGTTTTTT; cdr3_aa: CASSLTGQGIGELFF
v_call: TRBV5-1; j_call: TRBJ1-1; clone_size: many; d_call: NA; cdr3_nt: TGCGCCAGCAGCTTGGGAGGGGGTATCACTGAAGCTTTCTTT; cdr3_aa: CASSLGGGITEAFF
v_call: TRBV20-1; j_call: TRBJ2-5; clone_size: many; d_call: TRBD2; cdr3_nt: TGCAGTGCTACATCGACTAGCAGACTTAAAGAGACCCAGTACTTC; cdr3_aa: CSATSTSRLKETQYF
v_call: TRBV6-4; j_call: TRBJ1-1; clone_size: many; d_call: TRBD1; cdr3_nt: TGTGCCAGCAGTGACTCTTCCGGGACAGGGGAAGCTTTCTTT; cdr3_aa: CASSDSSGTGEAFF
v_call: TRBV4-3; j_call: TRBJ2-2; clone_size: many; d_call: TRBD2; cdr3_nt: TGCGCCAGCAGCCAACCGGGGGGGAGGAACACCGGGGAGCTGTTTTTT; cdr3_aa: CASSQPGGRNTGELFF
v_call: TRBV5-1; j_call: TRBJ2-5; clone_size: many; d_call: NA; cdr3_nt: TGCGCCAGCAGCCTACGTCGAGAAGAGACCCAGTACTTC; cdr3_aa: CASSLRREETQYF
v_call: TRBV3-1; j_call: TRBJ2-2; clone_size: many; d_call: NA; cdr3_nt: TGTGCCAGCAGCCAGCAGGGCCTTATATCCGGGGAGCTGTTTTTT; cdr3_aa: CASSQQGLISGELFF
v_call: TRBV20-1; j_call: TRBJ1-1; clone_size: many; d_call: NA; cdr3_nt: TGCAGTGTCACCTGGGGCACTGAAGCTTTCTTT; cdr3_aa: CSVTWGTEAFF
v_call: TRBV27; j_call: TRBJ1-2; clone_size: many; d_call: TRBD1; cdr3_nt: TGTGCCAGCAGTTTATCCGGACAGGGAAAGGGATTCTATGGCTACACCTTC; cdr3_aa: CASSLSGQGKGFYGYTF
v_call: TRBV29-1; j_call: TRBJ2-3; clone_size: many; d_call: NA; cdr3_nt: TGCAGCGTTGAAGATTTAAAGGGACCCACAGATACGCAGTATTTT; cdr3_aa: CSVEDLKGPTDTQYF
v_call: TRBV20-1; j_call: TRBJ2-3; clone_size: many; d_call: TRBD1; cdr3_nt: TGCAGTGCTACACTAGGGACAGGGGAGCCAGATACGCAGTATTTT; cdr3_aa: CSATLGTGEPDTQYF
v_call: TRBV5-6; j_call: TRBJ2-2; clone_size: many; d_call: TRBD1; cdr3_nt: TGTGCCAGCAGACTCACAGGGGCCGGGGAGCTGTTTTTT; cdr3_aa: CASRLTGAGELFF
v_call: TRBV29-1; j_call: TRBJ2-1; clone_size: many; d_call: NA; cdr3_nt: TGCAGCGTTGAGTCGGGGTCGAGACACAATGAGCAGTTCTTC; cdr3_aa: CSVESGSRHNEQFF
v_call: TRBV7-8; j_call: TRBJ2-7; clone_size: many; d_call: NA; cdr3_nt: TGTGCCAGCAGCCCCCAGGGTTGGGACGAGCAGTACTTC; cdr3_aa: CASSPQGWDEQYF
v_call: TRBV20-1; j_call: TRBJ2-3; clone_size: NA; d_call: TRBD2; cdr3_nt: TGCAGTGCTAGAGATCTACTTCGACTAGCGGGGGCCAACACAGATACGCAGTATTTT; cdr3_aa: CSARDLLRLAGANTDTQYF
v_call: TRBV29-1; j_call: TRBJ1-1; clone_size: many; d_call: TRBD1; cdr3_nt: TGCAGCGTCGTTACAGGGGCGAACACTGAAGCTTTCTTT; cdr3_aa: CSVVTGANTEAFF
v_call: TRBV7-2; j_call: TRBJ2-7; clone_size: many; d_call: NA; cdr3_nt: TGTGCCAGCAGCCCACCCGGGACTCACACCTACGAGCAGTACTTC; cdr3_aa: CASSPPGTHTYEQYF
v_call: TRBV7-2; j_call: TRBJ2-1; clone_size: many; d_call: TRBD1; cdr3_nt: TGTGCCAGCAGCTCAAAAATAGGGGGCCCCTACAATGAGCAGTTCTTC; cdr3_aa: CASSSKIGGPYNEQFF
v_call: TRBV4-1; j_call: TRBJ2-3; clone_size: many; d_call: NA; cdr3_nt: TGCGCCAGCAGCCAAGATGGTGACACCAGGGGACCCTCAGATACGCAGTATTTT; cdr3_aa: CASSQDGDTRGPSDTQYF